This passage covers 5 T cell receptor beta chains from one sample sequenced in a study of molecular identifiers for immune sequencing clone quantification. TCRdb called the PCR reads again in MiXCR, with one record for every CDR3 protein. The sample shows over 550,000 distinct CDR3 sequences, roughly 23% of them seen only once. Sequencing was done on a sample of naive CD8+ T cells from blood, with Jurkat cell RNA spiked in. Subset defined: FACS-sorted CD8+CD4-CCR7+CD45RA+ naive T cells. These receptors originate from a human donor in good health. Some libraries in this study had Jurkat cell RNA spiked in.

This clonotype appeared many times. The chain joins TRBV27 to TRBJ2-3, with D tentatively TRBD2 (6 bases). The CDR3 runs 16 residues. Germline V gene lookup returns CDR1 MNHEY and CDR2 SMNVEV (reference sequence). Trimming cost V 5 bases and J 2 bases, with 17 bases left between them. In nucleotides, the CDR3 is TGTGCCAGCAGTCTCGGGACCGCGGGGCACACAGATACGCAGTATTTT. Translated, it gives CASSLGTAGHTDTQYF.

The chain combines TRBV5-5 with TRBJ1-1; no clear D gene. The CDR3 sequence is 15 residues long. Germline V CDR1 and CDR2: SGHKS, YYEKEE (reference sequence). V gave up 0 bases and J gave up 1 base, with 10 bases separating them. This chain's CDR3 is CASSLGVGPNTEAFF. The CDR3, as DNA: TGTGCCAGCAGCTTGGGAGTTGGACCGAACACTGAAGCTTTCTTT.

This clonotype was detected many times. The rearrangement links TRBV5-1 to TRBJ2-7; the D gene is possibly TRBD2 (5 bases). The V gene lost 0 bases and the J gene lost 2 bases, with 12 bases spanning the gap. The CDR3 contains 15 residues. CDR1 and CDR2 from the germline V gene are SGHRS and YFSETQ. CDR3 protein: CASSLGARAAYEQYF. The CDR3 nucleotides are TGCGCCAGCAGCTTGGGTGCGAGGGCCGCCTACGAGCAGTACTTC.

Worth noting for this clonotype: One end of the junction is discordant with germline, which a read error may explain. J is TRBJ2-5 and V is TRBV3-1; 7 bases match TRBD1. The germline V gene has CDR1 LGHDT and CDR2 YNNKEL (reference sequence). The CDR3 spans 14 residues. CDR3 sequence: CANSPFDRDETQYF. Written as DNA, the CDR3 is TGTGCCAACAGCCCCTTCGACAGGGACGAGACCCAGTACTTC.

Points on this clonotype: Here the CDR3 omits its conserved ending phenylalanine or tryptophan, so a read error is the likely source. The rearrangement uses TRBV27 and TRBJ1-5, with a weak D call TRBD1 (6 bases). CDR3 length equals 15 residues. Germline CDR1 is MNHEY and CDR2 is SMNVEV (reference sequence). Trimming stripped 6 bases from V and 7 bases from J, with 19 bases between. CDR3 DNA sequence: TGTGCCAGCAGCGAGGGGCAGGGGTTATGGCAGCCCCAGCATTTG. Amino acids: CASSEGQGLWQPQHL.